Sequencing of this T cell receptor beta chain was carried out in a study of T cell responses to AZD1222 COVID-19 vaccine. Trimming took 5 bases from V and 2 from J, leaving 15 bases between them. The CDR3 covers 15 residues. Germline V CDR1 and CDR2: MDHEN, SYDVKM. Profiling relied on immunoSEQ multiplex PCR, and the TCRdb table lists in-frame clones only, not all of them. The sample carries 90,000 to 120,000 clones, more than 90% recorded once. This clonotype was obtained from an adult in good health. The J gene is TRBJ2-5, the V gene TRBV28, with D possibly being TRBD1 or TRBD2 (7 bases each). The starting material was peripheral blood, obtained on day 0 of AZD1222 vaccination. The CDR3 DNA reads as TGTGCCAGCAGTGTAACAGGGGACTATCAAGAGACCCAGTACTTC. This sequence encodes CASSVTGDYQETQYF.